This section outlines one T cell receptor beta chain sequence together with its context. The data were produced by immunoSEQ multiplex PCR, yet TCRdb's version contains in-frame clones alone and is incomplete. The sample includes around 48,000 clones, around 30% of them seen just once. Trimming cost V 6 bases and J 0 bases, with 20 bases left between them. The CDR3 is made up of 17 amino acids. Germline values: CDR1 SGHTA, CDR2 FQGNSA. This specimen comes from a study of tumour-infiltrating T cells in Burkitt lymphoma. The TCR sequence derives from a human donor with Burkitt lymphoma. The genes are TRBV7-2 and TRBJ1-1; no reliable D call. Sample: tumor tissue. CDR3 residues: CASSRDHRRIMNTEAFF. The DNA for the CDR3 is TGTGCCAGCAGTCGAGACCATCGACGGATCATGAACACTGAAGCTTTCTTT.